This T cell receptor beta chain was retrieved from a study of blood T cell repertoires in COVID-19. Data came from immunoSEQ multiplex PCR; TCRdb stores just in-frame clones and leaves some out. This table has 150,000 to 200,000 clones, 75% to 95% appearing once. The CDR3 spans 15 residues. Between the trimmed V and J ends, which lost 7 bases and 0 bases, there was a span of 14 bases. CDR1 and CDR2 from the germline V gene are LNHDA and SQIVND (reference sequence). The chain is built from TRBV19 and TRBJ2-3, with a weak D call TRBD1 (5 bases). The source of this sequence is a man between 50 and 59 years old with acute or convalescent COVID-19. What was sequenced was peripheral blood. The CDR3 coding sequence is TGTGCCAGTAATATTGCAGGGCCTAGCACAGATACGCAGTATTTT. It yields the protein CASNIAGPSTDTQYF.